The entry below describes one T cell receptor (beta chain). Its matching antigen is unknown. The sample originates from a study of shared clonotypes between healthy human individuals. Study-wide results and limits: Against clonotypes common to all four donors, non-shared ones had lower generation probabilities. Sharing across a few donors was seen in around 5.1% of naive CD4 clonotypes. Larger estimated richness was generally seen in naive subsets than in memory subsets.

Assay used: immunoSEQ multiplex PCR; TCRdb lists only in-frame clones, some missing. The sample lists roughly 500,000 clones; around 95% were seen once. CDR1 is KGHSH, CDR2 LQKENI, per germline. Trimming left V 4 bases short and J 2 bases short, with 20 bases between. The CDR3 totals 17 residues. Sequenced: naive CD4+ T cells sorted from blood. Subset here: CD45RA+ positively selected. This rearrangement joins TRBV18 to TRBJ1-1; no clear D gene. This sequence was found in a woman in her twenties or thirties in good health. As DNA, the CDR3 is TGTGCCAGCTCACTTACACTATTCCCGAGAGGAAACACTGAAGCTTTCTTT. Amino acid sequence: CASSLTLFPRGNTEAFF. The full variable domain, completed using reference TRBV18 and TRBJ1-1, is NAGVMQNPRHLVRRRGQEARLRCSPMKGHSHVYWYRQLPEEGLKFMVYLQKENIIDESGMPKERFSAEFPKEGPSILRIQQVVRGDSAAYFCASSLTLFPRGNTEAFFGQGTRLTVV.